This T cell receptor beta chain was retrieved from a study of T cells in localized non-small cell lung cancer. TCRdb's copy holds only in-frame clones and misses some; the assay was immunoSEQ multiplex PCR. The sample consists of some 53,000 clones, 86% of them appearing once. CDR3 length: 11 amino acids. Trimming cost V 10 bases and J 11 bases, with 17 bases left between them. The germline V gene has CDR1 SEHNR and CDR2 FQNEAQ (reference sequence). Sequenced here: peripheral blood, sampled before any cancer treatment. The source is a male donor older than 55 with stage III squamous cell lung carcinoma. V and J are TRBV7-9 and TRBJ1-1, with D perhaps TRBD1 (5 bases). In nucleotides, the CDR3 is TGTGCCAACGCGGTTGAGGGGAAGGCTTTCTTT. This encodes CANAVEGKAFF. Using reference TRBV7-9 and TRBJ1-1 for the parts outside the CDR3, the full variable domain is DTGVSQNPRHKITKRGQNVTFRCDPISEHNRLYWYRQTLGQGPEFLTYFQNEAQLEKSRLLSDRFSAERPKGSFSTLEIQRTEQGDSAMYLCANAVEGKAFFGQGTRLTVV.